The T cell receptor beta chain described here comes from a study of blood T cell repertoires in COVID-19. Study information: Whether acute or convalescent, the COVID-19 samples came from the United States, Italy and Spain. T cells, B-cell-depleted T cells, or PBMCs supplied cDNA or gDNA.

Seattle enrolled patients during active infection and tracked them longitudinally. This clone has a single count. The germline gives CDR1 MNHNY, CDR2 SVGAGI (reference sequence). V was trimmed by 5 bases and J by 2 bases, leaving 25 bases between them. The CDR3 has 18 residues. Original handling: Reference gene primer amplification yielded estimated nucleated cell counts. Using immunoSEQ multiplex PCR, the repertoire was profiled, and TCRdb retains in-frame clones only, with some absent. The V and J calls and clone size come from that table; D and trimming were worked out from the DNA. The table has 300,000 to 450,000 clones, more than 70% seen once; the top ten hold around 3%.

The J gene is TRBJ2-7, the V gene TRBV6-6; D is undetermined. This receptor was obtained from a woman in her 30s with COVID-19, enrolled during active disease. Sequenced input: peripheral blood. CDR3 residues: CASSPNYSRSYGPYEQYF. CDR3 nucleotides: TGTGCCAGCAGTCCTAATTATTCGCGGTCCTACGGTCCCTACGAGCAGTACTTC.